This T cell receptor beta chain was captured by sequencing in a study of memory CD4+ T cells and cytomegalovirus serostatus. Broader study findings: Of under 200 reported CMV TCRbeta sequences, under 70 were found in memory CD4+ repertoires.

The sort gate was single viable CD3+CD4+CD8-CD45RO+ cells for memory CD4+ T cells. As for this clone: The antigen is unknown.

Per germline, CDR1 LNHNV and CDR2 YYDKDF (reference sequence). Trimming took off 3 bases at V and 0 bases at J, with 15 bases between the two ends. This CDR3 has 16 amino acids. In the authors' workflow: After removing out-of-frame reads, 2 million to 2.5 million distinct TCRbeta sequences remained. Clones were read by immunoSEQ multiplex PCR, and TCRdb kept only the in-frame ones, dropping some. V, J and clone size derive from that table, while D and trimming were established from the DNA sequence. The repertoire holds tens of thousands of clones, with around 76% as singletons. The receptor was derived from an adult in good health and CMV-seronegative. The specimen was memory CD4+ T cells from blood. The V and J genes are TRBV15 and TRBJ2-7, with D maybe TRBD2 (5 bases). CDR3 sequence (DNA): TGTGCCACCAGCAGCCTGGAGCGGTACAGCTCCTACGAGCAGTACTTC. This gives the protein CATSSLERYSSYEQYF.